These 31 T cell receptor beta chains share one sample of origin, sequenced in a study of blood T cell repertoires in COVID-19. Libraries were prepared by immunoSEQ multiplex PCR; TCRdb keeps only in-frame clonotypes and omits some of them. The table lists about 380,000 clones, around 90% of them singletons. Source material: peripheral blood. The source of these receptors is a man aged 18 to 29 with active or convalescent COVID-19.

V gene TRBV27 combines with J gene TRBJ2-7; 8 bases are shared with TRBD1. The CDR3 has 15 residues. Trimming at V came to 5 bases and at J to 3 bases, leaving 9 bases not matched to a gene. Germline V gives CDR1 MNHEY, CDR2 SMNVEV (reference sequence). The CDR3 DNA reads as TGTGCCAGCAGTCCGCCGGACAGGGAGGACTACGAGCAGTACTTC. Translating gives CASSPPDREDYEQYF.

CDR3 bases: TGCAGCGTCCAGGGGGTAGCGGGAGCATGGTCCTCCTACGAGCAGTACTTC. As protein: CSVQGVAGAWSSYEQYF. The gene calls are TRBV29-1 and TRBJ2-7; 9 positions match TRBD2. The CDR3 runs to 17 residues. V dropped 6 bases and J dropped 0; count of bases not matched to a gene: 15. The germline gives CDR1 SQVTM, CDR2 ANQGSEA.

V and J are TRBV27 and TRBJ1-1; D is perhaps TRBD1 (5 bases). Germline V gene lookup returns CDR1 MNHEY and CDR2 SMNVEV (reference sequence). This CDR3 spans 15 amino acids. Trimming cost V 8 bases and J 0 bases, with 16 bases left between them. In DNA form, the CDR3 reads TGTGCCAGCGGTCGCAGCGCGACAGTGAACACTGAAGCTTTCTTT. Translating it yields CASGRSATVNTEAFF.

The count of this clone is one. The chain has TRBV9 and TRBJ2-2; 9 bases are shared with TRBD1. Trimming cost V 3 bases and J 6 bases; bases outside gene matches: 9. This CDR3 has 16 residues. Germline CDR1 and CDR2: SGDLS and YYNGEE. The CDR3 is CASSDGTGILSGELFF. The CDR3 DNA is TGTGCCAGCAGCGACGGGACAGGGATATTGTCCGGGGAGCTGTTTTTT.

This clone has a single count. The chain has TRBV2 and TRBJ1-6; D is possibly TRBD1 (6 bases). The CDR3 extends over 14 amino acids. The V gene's germline CDR1 is SNHLY and CDR2 FYNNEI. V lost 6 bases and J lost 9, with 15 bases in between. The CDR3 bases are TGTGCCAGCAGAGAAAGGGGACAAACTTCACCCCTCCACTTT. Its translation is CASRERGQTSPLHF.

V and J are TRBV2 and TRBJ2-7; the D gene is possibly TRBD1 (9 bases). Germline CDR1 SNHLY, CDR2 FYNNEI. The CDR3 length is 16 residues. V lost 2 bases, J lost 7 bases, and 21 bases lay in between. This CDR3 reads CASSEPGGDRDREQYF. The CDR3 DNA is TGTGCCAGCAGTGAACCGGGGGGGGACAGGGATAGGGAGCAGTACTTC. The full variable domain, with the rest looked up from reference TRBV2 and TRBJ2-7, is EPEVTQTPSHQVTQMGQEVILRCVPISNHLYFYWYRQILGQKVEFLVSFYNNEISEKSEIFDDQFSVERPDGSNFTLKIRSTKLEDSAMYFCASSEPGGDRDREQYFGPGTRLTVT.

The rearrangement uses TRBV23-1 and TRBJ2-7; 7 nucleotides align to TRBD1. TRBV23-1 is placed among ORFs of uncertain function. The length of the CDR3 is 15 residues. V shed 2 bases and J 4 bases; nucleotides not matched to a gene: 8. For the CDR3, the DNA is TGCGCCAGCAGTCAAGACAAGGGGGCGCCTTACGAGCAGTACTTC. Translation: CASSQDKGAPYEQYF.

The chain uses TRBV7-2 and TRBJ1-5, with 7 positions matching TRBD1. This CDR3 region has 16 residues. V lost 0 bases and J lost 4; bases outside the gene matches: 6. CDR1 SGHTA and CDR2 FQGNSA come from the germline V gene. In DNA form, the CDR3 reads TGTGCCAGCAGCTTAGCGCCGGGACAGACAAATCAGCCCCAGCATTTT. This gives the protein CASSLAPGQTNQPQHF. Looking up the rest from reference TRBV7-2 and TRBJ1-5 gives the full variable domain: GAGVSQSPSNKVTEKGKDVELRCDPISGHTALYWYRQSLGQGLEFLIYFQGNSAPDKSGLPSDRFSAERTGGSVSTLTIQRTQQEDSAVYLCASSLAPGQTNQPQHFGDGTRLSIL.

The J gene is TRBJ2-7, the V gene TRBV29-1; D is perhaps TRBD1 (5 bases). Trimming stripped 6 bases from V and 4 bases from J, with 19 bases between. The CDR3 sequence is 14 residues long. The germline CDR1 and CDR2 sequences are SQVTM and ANQGSEA. Here the CDR3 DNA reads TGCAGCGTCACCCCCAGGGCCTCTCCTTACGAGCAGTACTTC. Its protein is CSVTPRASPYEQYF.

This chain joins TRBV7-9 and TRBJ1-2; 10 nucleotides agree with TRBD1. Germline assignment: CDR1 SEHNR and CDR2 FQNEAQ (reference sequence). J was trimmed by 7 bases and V by 3 bases; bases with no gene match: 8. This CDR3 comprises 15 residues. This CDR3 reads CASSLATGGLGGYTF. CDR3 DNA sequence: TGTGCCAGCAGCTTGGCGACAGGGGGCCTTGGTGGCTACACCTTC.

This chain joins TRBV3-1 (or the pseudogene TRBV3-2) and TRBJ2-3; D is unresolved. The CDR3 covers 13 residues. Germline V CDR1 and CDR2: LGHDT, YNNKEL (reference sequence). Trimming removed 1 base at V and 1 base at J, with 3 bases between. This CDR3 is CASSQVCTDTQYF. CDR3 in DNA: TGTGCCAGCAGCCAAGTCTGCACAGATACGCAGTATTTT.

The chain joins TRBV27 to TRBJ1-5, with no clear D. Per germline, CDR1 MNHEY and CDR2 SMNVEV (reference sequence). Deletions cut 5 bases from V and 2 bases from J, with 13 bases between. This CDR3 spans 15 amino acids. The CDR3 spells CASSPRVYGNQPQHF. The CDR3 coding sequence is TGTGCCAGCAGTCCCCGGGTCTACGGCAATCAGCCCCAGCATTTT.

The rearrangement links TRBV6-2 or TRBV6-3 to TRBJ2-2; 14 nucleotides match TRBD2. The J segment lost 4 bases and the V segment lost 2 bases, leaving 9 bases of the junction unmatched. Germline V gives CDR1 MNHEY, CDR2 SVGEGT. This CDR3 has 19 residues. CDR3 nucleotides: TGTGCCAGCAGTTACACACTGGGACTAGCGGGAGTAGGCACCGGGGAGCTGTTTTTT. Translating it yields CASSYTLGLAGVGTGELFF.

The chain combines TRBV30 with TRBJ1-1; possibly TRBD1 for D (6 bases). The CDR3 contains 11 residues. Germline values: CDR1 GTSNPN, CDR2 SVGIG (reference sequence). Trimming shortened V by 2 bases and J by 8 bases, and 9 bases separated the two germline ends. In nucleotides, the CDR3 is TGTGCCTGGAGTCGGACAGCAGAAGCTTTCTTT. This codes for CAWSRTAEAFF.

The chain uses TRBV28 and TRBJ1-1; D is unresolved. The CDR3 has 12 amino acids. Germline lookup yields CDR1 MDHEN and CDR2 SYDVKM. The V end lost 6 bases, the J end lost 5 bases, and 10 bases lay between the germline ends. DNA of the CDR3: TGTGCCAGCAGCGTCGGGTGGACTGAAGCTTTCTTT. Translating it yields CASSVGWTEAFF.

V and J are TRBV30 and TRBJ1-1; D is unclear. V was clipped by 5 bases and J by 6 bases, with 7 bases between them. The germline V gene has CDR1 GTSNPN and CDR2 SVGIG (reference sequence). This CDR3 spans 10 amino acids. CDR3 region: CAWSRSEAFF. The CDR3 bases are TGTGCCTGGTCTAGGTCTGAAGCTTTCTTT.

The chain has TRBV6-1 and TRBJ2-2; 9 nucleotides line up with TRBD1. Per germline, CDR1 MNHNS and CDR2 SASEGT. V shed 1 base and J 3 bases; nucleotides not matched to a gene: 0. This CDR3 has 15 amino acids. CDR3 coding DNA: TGTGCCAGCAGTGAAGGGGACAGGGACACCGGGGAGCTGTTTTTT. This gives the protein CASSEGDRDTGELFF.

Only a few counts were recorded for this clone. The chain is built from TRBV27 and TRBJ1-1; D unresolved. The CDR3 extends over 14 amino acids. Germline V lookup: CDR1 MNHEY, CDR2 SMNVEV (reference sequence). V lost 6 bases and J lost 4, with 15 bases in between. The CDR3, as DNA: TGTGCCAGCAGACGGCAGACTGAACGCACTGAAGCTTTCTTT. Translated, it gives CASRRQTERTEAFF.

This clone was detected only a few times. This rearrangement joins TRBV19 to TRBJ1-4, with D unresolved. Trimming stripped 5 bases from V and 8 bases from J, with 15 bases between. The length of the CDR3 is 14 residues. Germline V gene sequence: CDR1 LNHDA, CDR2 SQIVND (reference sequence). In DNA form, the CDR3 reads TGTGCCAGTAGTCCTTCGGGATTAGGGGAAAAACTGTTTTTT. Translating gives CASSPSGLGEKLFF.

With respect to this clone: The sample holds other DNA sequences that translate to the same CDR3. This chain links TRBV5-1 with TRBJ2-7; 9 bases line up with TRBD2. V was clipped by 7 bases and J by 6 bases; unmatched bases: 14. The CDR3 covers 15 residues. Germline values: CDR1 SGHRS, CDR2 YFSETQ. The CDR3 DNA sequence: TGCGCCAGCTGTCCGGACCTAGCGGGGCCACTCGAGCAGTACTTC. It encodes CASCPDLAGPLEQYF.

The rearrangement links TRBV5-1 to TRBJ2-5; D may be TRBD1 (6 bases). The CDR3 runs 12 residues. Trimming took 6 bases from V and 4 from J, leaving 10 bases between them. From germline, CDR1 is SGHRS and CDR2 YFSETQ. The CDR3 loop is CASKGVPETQYF. Written as DNA, the CDR3 is TGCGCCAGCAAGGGGGTTCCAGAGACCCAGTACTTC.

V and J are TRBV2 and TRBJ1-2, with unresolved D. The length of the CDR3 is 14 residues. V was trimmed by 1 base and J by 9 bases, leaving 15 bases between them. Germline V gene data show CDR1 as SNHLY and CDR2 as FYNNEI. The CDR3: CASSEVGGSFSYTF. The CDR3 region has the DNA TGTGCCAGCAGTGAAGTCGGCGGCAGTTTTAGCTACACCTTC.

The V call is TRBV27, the J call TRBJ2-3; TRBD1 is a possible D gene (8 bases). CDR3 size: 15 residues. V shed 6 bases and J shed 0 bases, with 13 bases lying between them. Looked up from germline, CDR1 is MNHEY and CDR2 is SMNVEV (reference sequence). The CDR3 region has the DNA TGTGCCAGCAGCAACAGGGGGGGTAGCACAGATACGCAGTATTTT. Its protein product is CASSNRGGSTDTQYF.

This clone was detected a few times. This chain connects TRBV10-3 to TRBJ2-3; TRBD1 matches at 11 bases. The CDR3 loop spans 15 amino acids. The germline CDR1 and CDR2 sequences are ENHRY and SYGVKD. V was clipped by 6 bases and J by 3 bases; unmatched bases: 5. CDR3 in DNA: TGTGCCATCAGCCTGGGACAGGGGGGTACAGATACGCAGTATTTT. As protein: CAISLGQGGTDTQYF.

This chain connects TRBV5-4 to TRBJ1-1; unclear D gene. The germline V gene encodes CDR1 SGHNT and CDR2 YYREEE (reference sequence). The CDR3 contains 15 residues. Trimming took 4 bases from V and 2 from J, leaving 15 bases between them. The CDR3 sequence: CASSPRTVFNTEAFF. In nucleotides, the CDR3 is TGTGCCAGCAGCCCAAGGACTGTGTTCAACACTGAAGCTTTCTTT.

This chain uses TRBV4-2 with TRBJ2-1; D not certain. V lost 1 base, J lost 0 bases, and 16 bases lay in between. The CDR3 is 18 residues long. CDR1 and CDR2 from the germline V gene are LGHNA and YNFKEQ. CDR3 amino acids: CASSQVLEARSSYNEQFF. DNA of the CDR3: TGTGCCAGCAGCCAAGTCCTCGAGGCGCGTAGCTCCTACAATGAGCAGTTCTTC.

The chain joins TRBV19 to TRBJ2-3; D is possibly TRBD1 (5 bases). CDR3 length equals 18 residues. V was shortened by 0 bases and J by 0 bases, with 16 bases between the two germline ends. CDR1 and CDR2 (germline): LNHDA, SQIVND (reference sequence). The CDR3 loop is CASSIDTSSTASTDTQYF. CDR3 nucleotides: TGTGCCAGTAGTATAGATACCTCCTCGACAGCCAGCACAGATACGCAGTATTTT. The complete variable domain, with remaining parts taken from reference TRBV19 and TRBJ2-3, reads DGGITQSPKYLFRKEGQNVTLSCEQNLNHDAMYWYRQDPGQGLRLIYYSQIVNDFQKGDIAEGYSVSREKKESFPLTVTSAQKNPTAFYLCASSIDTSSTASTDTQYFGPGTRLTVL.

The chain employs TRBV7-3 and TRBJ2-2; D remains ambiguous. The CDR3 sequence is 13 residues long. Trimming stripped 5 bases from V and 1 base from J, with 5 bases between. Germline V CDR1 and CDR2: SGHTA, FQGTGA. CDR3 sequence (DNA): TGTGCCAGCAGCGCACAGAACACCGGGGAGCTGTTTTTT. Protein sequence: CASSAQNTGELFF.

A remark on this clone: A junction boundary mismatches the germline segment, possibly from a read error. The chain couples TRBV7-6 to TRBJ2-6; 7 bases match TRBD1. The germline gives CDR1 SGHVS, CDR2 FNYEAQ. The CDR3 loop spans 17 amino acids. DNA of the CDR3: TGTGCCAGCAGCTCGGACAGGACGAGCTCTGGGGCCAACGTGCTGACTTTC. Translation: CASSSDRTSSGANVLTF.

The chain uses TRBV10-3 and TRBJ1-1; no clear D gene. Trimming cost V 5 bases and J 5 bases, with 12 bases left between them. The CDR3 covers 13 residues. The germline CDR1 and CDR2 sequences are ENHRY and SYGVKD. The CDR3 DNA follows: TGTGCCATCAGTTGGAGGGTGGGGACTGAAGCTTTCTTT. Its translation is CAISWRVGTEAFF.

This clone was found once. The rearrangement links TRBV29-1 to TRBJ2-3, with TRBD1 identical over 7 bases. CDR1 and CDR2 (germline): SQVTM, ANQGSEA. The CDR3 covers 15 residues. V was clipped by 2 bases and J by 9 bases; unmatched bases: 14. CDR3 protein: CSVERGQPMSDTQYF. Written as DNA, the CDR3 is TGCAGCGTTGAAAGGGGGCAGCCGATGTCTGACACGCAGTATTTT.